The source of this T cell receptor beta chain is a study of Ad26.COV2.S vaccination and SARS-CoV-2 variants. V lost 2 bases, J lost 4 bases, and 7 bases lay in between. Germline CDR1 and CDR2: MNHEY and SVGEGT. The CDR3 is 13 amino acids. Data came from immunoSEQ multiplex PCR; TCRdb stores just in-frame clones and leaves some out. This sample carries about 350,000 clones, roughly nine tenths of them seen once, and the ten largest clones take 3% to 5%. This chain connects TRBV6-2 or TRBV6-3 to TRBJ2-3; D uncertain. This clonotype was sampled from a human donor who had recovered from COVID-19. This sample comprised peripheral blood, obtained after recovery from COVID-19. The DNA for the CDR3 is TGTGCCAGCAGTTACGTTGCGGCAGATACGCAGTATTTT. It codes for CASSYVAADTQYF.